This T cell receptor beta chain was obtained from a study of cytomegalovirus exposure and HLA in healthy donors. The CDR3 contains 13 residues. V was clipped by 2 bases and J by 9 bases, with 11 bases between them. Germline CDR1 reads MNHEY; CDR2 reads SMNVEV (reference sequence). This PCR relied on a set of 60 Vbeta primers and 13 Jbeta primers. The data were produced by immunoSEQ multiplex PCR, yet TCRdb's version contains in-frame clones alone and is incomplete. The profile shows more than 150,000 clones, 75% to 90% of them singletons. The sequencing input was PBMCs. This receptor was obtained from a man aged 35 to 55 in good health and CMV-seropositive. J is TRBJ1-5 and V is TRBV27; TRBD1 might be the D (6 bases). In DNA form, the CDR3 reads TGTGCCAGCAGTTTACAGGGGTCCCGGCCCCAGCATTTT. This sequence encodes CASSLQGSRPQHF.